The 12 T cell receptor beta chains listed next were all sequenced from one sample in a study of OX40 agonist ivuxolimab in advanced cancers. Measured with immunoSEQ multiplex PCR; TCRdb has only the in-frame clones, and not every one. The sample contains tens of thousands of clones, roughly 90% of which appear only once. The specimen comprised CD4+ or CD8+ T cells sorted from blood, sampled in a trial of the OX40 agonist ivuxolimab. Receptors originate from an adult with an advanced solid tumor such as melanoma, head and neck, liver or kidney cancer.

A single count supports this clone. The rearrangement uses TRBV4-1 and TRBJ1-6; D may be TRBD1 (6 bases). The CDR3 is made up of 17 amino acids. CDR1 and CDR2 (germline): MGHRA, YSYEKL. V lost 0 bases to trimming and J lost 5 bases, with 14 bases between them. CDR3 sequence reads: CASSQDPWTANNSPLHF. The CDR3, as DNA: TGCGCCAGCAGCCAAGATCCCTGGACAGCGAATAATTCACCCCTCCACTTT.

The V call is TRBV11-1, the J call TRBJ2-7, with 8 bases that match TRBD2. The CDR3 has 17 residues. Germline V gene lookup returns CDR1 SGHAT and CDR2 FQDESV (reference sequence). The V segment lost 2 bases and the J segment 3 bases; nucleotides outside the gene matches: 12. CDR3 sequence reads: CASSLLAGSSWFYEQYF. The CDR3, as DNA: TGTGCCAGCAGCTTATTAGCGGGGTCCTCGTGGTTCTACGAGCAGTACTTC.

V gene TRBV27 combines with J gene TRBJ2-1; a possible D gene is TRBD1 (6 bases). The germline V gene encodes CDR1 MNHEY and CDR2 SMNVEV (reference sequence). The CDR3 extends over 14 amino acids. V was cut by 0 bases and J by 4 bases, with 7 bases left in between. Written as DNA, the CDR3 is TGTGCCAGCAGTTTATCGGGACAATACAATGAGCAGTTCTTC. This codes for CASSLSGQYNEQFF.

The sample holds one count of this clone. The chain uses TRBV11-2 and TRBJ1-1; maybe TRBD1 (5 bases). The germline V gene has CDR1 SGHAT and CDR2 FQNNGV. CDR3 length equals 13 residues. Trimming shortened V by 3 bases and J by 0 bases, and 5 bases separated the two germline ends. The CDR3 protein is CASSLGVNTEAFF. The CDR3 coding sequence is TGTGCCAGCAGCTTGGGGGTGAACACTGAAGCTTTCTTT.

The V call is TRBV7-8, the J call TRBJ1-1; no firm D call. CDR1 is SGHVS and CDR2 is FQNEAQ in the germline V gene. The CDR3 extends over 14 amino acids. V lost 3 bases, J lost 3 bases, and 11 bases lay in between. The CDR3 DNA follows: TGTGCCAGCAGCTTTTCCGTTTTATACACTGAAGCTTTCTTT. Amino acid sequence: CASSFSVLYTEAFF.

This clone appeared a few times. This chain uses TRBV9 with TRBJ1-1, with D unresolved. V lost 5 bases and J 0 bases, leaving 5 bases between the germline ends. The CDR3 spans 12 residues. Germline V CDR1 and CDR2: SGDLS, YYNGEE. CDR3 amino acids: CASRQVNTEAFF. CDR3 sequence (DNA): TGTGCCAGCAGGCAGGTGAACACTGAAGCTTTCTTT. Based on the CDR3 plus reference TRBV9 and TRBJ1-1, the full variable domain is DSGVTQTPKHLITATGQRVTLRCSPRSGDLSVYWYQQSLDQGLQFLIQYYNGEERAKGNILERFSAQQFPDLHSELNLSSLELGDSALYFCASRQVNTEAFFGQGTRLTVV.

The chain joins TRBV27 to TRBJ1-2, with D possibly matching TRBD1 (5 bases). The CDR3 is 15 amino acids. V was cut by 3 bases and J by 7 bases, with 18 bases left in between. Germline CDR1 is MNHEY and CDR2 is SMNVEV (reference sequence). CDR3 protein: CASSFEPGRASGYTF. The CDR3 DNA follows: TGTGCCAGCAGTTTTGAACCGGGACGGGCGAGTGGCTACACCTTC.

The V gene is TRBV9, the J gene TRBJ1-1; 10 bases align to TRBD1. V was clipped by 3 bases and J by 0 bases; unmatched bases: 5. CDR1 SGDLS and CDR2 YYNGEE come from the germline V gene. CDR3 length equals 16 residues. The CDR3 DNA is TGTGCCAGCAGCGCCGGGACAGGGGTCATGAACACTGAAGCTTTCTTT. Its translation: CASSAGTGVMNTEAFF. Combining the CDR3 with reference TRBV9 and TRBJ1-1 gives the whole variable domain DSGVTQTPKHLITATGQRVTLRCSPRSGDLSVYWYQQSLDQGLQFLIQYYNGEERAKGNILERFSAQQFPDLHSELNLSSLELGDSALYFCASSAGTGVMNTEAFFGQGTRLTVV.

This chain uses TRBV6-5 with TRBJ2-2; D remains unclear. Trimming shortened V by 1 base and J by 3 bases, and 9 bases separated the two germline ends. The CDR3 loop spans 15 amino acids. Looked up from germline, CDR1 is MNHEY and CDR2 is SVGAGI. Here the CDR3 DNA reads TGTGCCAGCAGTTACTTTGGGGTTGACACCGGGGAGCTGTTTTTT. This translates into CASSYFGVDTGELFF.

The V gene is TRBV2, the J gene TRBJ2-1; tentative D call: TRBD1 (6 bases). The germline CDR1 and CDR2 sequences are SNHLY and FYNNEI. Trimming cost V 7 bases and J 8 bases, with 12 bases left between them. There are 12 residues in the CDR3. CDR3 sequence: CASILNRDEQFF. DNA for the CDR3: TGTGCCAGCATTTTAAACAGGGATGAGCAGTTCTTC.

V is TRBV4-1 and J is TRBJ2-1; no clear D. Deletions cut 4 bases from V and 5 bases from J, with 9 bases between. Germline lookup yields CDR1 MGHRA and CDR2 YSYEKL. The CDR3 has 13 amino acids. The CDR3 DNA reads TGCGCCAGCAGCCCAAGCCCGGACAATGAGCAGTTCTTC. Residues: CASSPSPDNEQFF.

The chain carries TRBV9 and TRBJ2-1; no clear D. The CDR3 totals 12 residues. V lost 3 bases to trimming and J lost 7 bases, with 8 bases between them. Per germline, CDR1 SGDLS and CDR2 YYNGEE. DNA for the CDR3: TGTGCCAGCAGCGGCTTCGAAAATGAGCAGTTCTTC. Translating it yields CASSGFENEQFF. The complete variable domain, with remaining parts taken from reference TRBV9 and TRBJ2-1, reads DSGVTQTPKHLITATGQRVTLRCSPRSGDLSVYWYQQSLDQGLQFLIQYYNGEERAKGNILERFSAQQFPDLHSELNLSSLELGDSALYFCASSGFENEQFFGPGTRLTVL.